The 21 T cell receptor beta chains below come from one sample, sequenced in a study of blood T cell repertoires in COVID-19 (dated by TCRdb to 2020 to 2021). The library was prepared using the immunoSEQ multiplex PCR assay. What TCRdb holds here is the immuneACCESS table cut down to in-frame rearrangements. Part of the clones is not present; checked against another copy, under half of the missing clones reflect an unresolved V gene, and the others are unexplained. The sample table holds roughly 130,000 clones, of which 86% were seen once. Jointly, the top ten make up about 4.1% of the sample. The specimen sequenced was peripheral blood. The receptors were sampled from a man in his forties with acute or convalescent COVID-19.

The rearrangement links TRBV5-1 to TRBJ1-1; the D is unclear. V lost 0 bases and J lost 7, with 16 bases in between. The CDR3 is 15 residues long. CDR1 and CDR2 (germline): SGHRS, YFSETQ. The CDR3 DNA sequence: TGCGCCAGCAGCTTGGGCTTTAGGTCGGGGAATGAAGCTTTCTTT. Encoded protein: CASSLGFRSGNEAFF. Combining the CDR3 with reference TRBV5-1 and TRBJ1-1 gives the whole variable domain KAGVTQTPRYLIKTRGQQVTLSCSPISGHRSVSWYQQTPGQGLQFLFEYFSETQRNKGNFPGRFSGRQFSNSRSEMNVSTLELGDSALYLCASSLGFRSGNEAFFGQGTRLTVV.

The V gene is TRBV3-1 (or the pseudogene TRBV3-2), the J gene TRBJ1-4; 11 bases are a match to TRBD1. V shed 5 bases and J 4 bases; nucleotides not matched to a gene: 6. The CDR3 loop spans 16 amino acids. CDR1 and CDR2 from the germline V gene are LGHDT and YNNKEL (reference sequence). The CDR3 sequence is CASSGWTGGFNEKLFF. As DNA, the CDR3 is TGTGCCAGCAGCGGATGGACAGGGGGCTTTAATGAAAAACTGTTTTTT.

This clone was counted between two and nine times. CDR3 region: CSASTSTNEKLFF. The CDR3 bases are TGCAGTGCTAGTACATCTACTAATGAAAAACTGTTTTTT. This sequence joins TRBV20-1 and TRBJ1-4; D call uncertain. The germline CDR1 and CDR2 sequences are DFQATT and SNEGSKA (reference sequence). V lost 3 bases, J lost 2 bases, and 7 bases lay in between. The CDR3 sequence is 13 residues long.

The CDR3 sequence: CASSLGPGKGGEQFF. CDR3 sequence (DNA): TGTGCCAGCAGCTTAGGGCCGGGAAAAGGGGGTGAGCAGTTCTTC. The genes are TRBV7-2 and TRBJ2-1, with D possibly TRBD1 on 6 matching bases. V gave up 1 base and J gave up 9 bases, with 16 bases separating them. There are 15 residues in the CDR3. Germline V gives CDR1 SGHTA, CDR2 FQGNSA.

The chain couples TRBV12-3 or TRBV12-4 to TRBJ2-5; no firm D call. V gave up 7 bases and J gave up 2 bases, with 8 bases separating them. CDR3 length equals 12 residues. CDR3 region: CASIKLQETQYF. CDR3 DNA sequence: TGTGCCAGCATTAAACTACAAGAGACCCAGTACTTC.

The genes are TRBV19 and TRBJ1-5; TRBD1 might be the D (5 bases). This CDR3 spans 16 amino acids. V shed 4 bases and J shed 1 base, with 14 bases lying between them. The V gene's germline CDR1 is LNHDA and CDR2 SQIVND (reference sequence). CDR3 residues: CASSTRGVGSNQPQHF. The CDR3 DNA reads as TGTGCCAGTAGTACCCGGGGGGTGGGGAGCAATCAGCCCCAGCATTTT.

The chain recombines TRBV30 with TRBJ2-7; 7 bases are a match to TRBD2. J was trimmed by 1 base and V by 2 bases; bases with no gene match: 5. In germline, CDR1 is GTSNPN, CDR2 SVGIG (reference sequence). The CDR3 extends over 14 amino acids. The CDR3 region has the DNA TGTGCCTGGAGTCGGACCGGGGGGTCCTACGAGCAGTACTTC. Translated: CAWSRTGGSYEQYF.

The chain carries TRBV9 and TRBJ1-2; 11 bases fit TRBD1. The CDR3 has 17 amino acids. Germline-derived CDR1 and CDR2 are SGDLS and YYNGEE. J was trimmed by 8 bases and V by 0 bases; bases with no gene match: 12. The CDR3 coding sequence is TGTGCCAGCAGCGTAGATGGGACAGGGGGTCTAGCAAGCGGCTACACCTTC. It is translated as CASSVDGTGGLASGYTF.

The rearrangement links TRBV5-1 to TRBJ2-2; D is undetermined. CDR3 length: 18 residues. Germline V lookup: CDR1 SGHRS, CDR2 YFSETQ. The germline V and J ends were trimmed by 2 bases and 0 bases, with 17 bases remaining between them. CDR3 in amino acids: CASSFIQMGPANTGELFF. The DNA for the CDR3 is TGCGCCAGCAGCTTCATTCAGATGGGCCCCGCGAACACCGGGGAGCTGTTTTTT.

V gene TRBV12-3 or TRBV12-4 combines with J gene TRBJ2-2; D is unclear. V gave up 6 bases and J gave up 2 bases, with 4 bases separating them. The CDR3 is made up of 12 amino acids. DNA for the CDR3: TGTGCCAGCAGCCAAAACACCGGGGAGCTGTTTTTT. Translating it yields CASSQNTGELFF.

The DNA for the CDR3 is TGTGCCAGCTCACCACCTTCAAGCACAGATACGCAGTATTTT. It translates to CASSPPSSTDTQYF. V and J are TRBV18 and TRBJ2-3; no clear D. V dropped 0 bases and J dropped 0 bases, with 4 bases sitting between them. The CDR3 is 14 amino acids. The germline V gene encodes CDR1 KGHSH and CDR2 LQKENI. Full variable domain (outside the CDR3, taken from reference TRBV18 and TRBJ2-3): NAGVMQNPRHLVRRRGQEARLRCSPMKGHSHVYWYRQLPEEGLKFMVYLQKENIIDESGMPKERFSAEFPKEGPSILRIQQVVRGDSAAYFCASSPPSSTDTQYFGPGTRLTVL.

Only a few counts were recorded for this clone. The gene calls are TRBV29-1 and TRBJ1-5; 9 bases agree with TRBD1. Germline CDR1 and CDR2: SQVTM and ANQGSEA. J gave up 6 bases and V 6 bases, and 6 bases lay outside the gene matches. The CDR3 runs to 13 residues. In nucleotides, the CDR3 is TGCAGCGTGGGGGACAGGGTCAGTCAGCCCCAGCATTTT. The encoded protein is CSVGDRVSQPQHF.

This clone showed up just once. J is TRBJ1-1 and V is TRBV6-5, with TRBD1 identical over 9 bases. This CDR3 is built from 15 residues. Unmatched junction bases numbered 6, after V lost 6 bases and J lost 1 base. From germline, CDR1 is MNHEY and CDR2 SVGAGI. The CDR3 reads CASSGQGIGNTEAFF. The CDR3 nucleotides read TGTGCCAGCAGCGGACAGGGGATAGGGAACACTGAAGCTTTCTTT.

This clone was picked up one time. The gene calls are TRBV6-2 or TRBV6-3 and TRBJ1-5; D is perhaps TRBD1 (5 bases). V lost 4 bases to trimming and J lost 4 bases, with 11 bases between them. The germline CDR1 and CDR2 sequences are MNHEY and SVGEGT. CDR3 length: 14 amino acids. The CDR3 region is CASSFRQLNQPQHF. The CDR3 nucleotides read TGTGCCAGCAGTTTCCGACAGTTAAATCAGCCCCAGCATTTT.

The chain combines TRBV27 with TRBJ2-2, with TRBD1 identical over 9 bases. This CDR3 has 17 amino acids. The germline V gene encodes CDR1 MNHEY and CDR2 SMNVEV (reference sequence). Trimming removed 5 bases from V and 5 bases from J; junction bases left unmatched: 12. Written as DNA, the CDR3 is TGTGCCAGCAGTCCCCAACAGGGGGCGCTGAGTACCGGGGAGCTGTTTTTT. Protein product: CASSPQQGALSTGELFF.

The chain has TRBV15 and TRBJ1-5; D is ambiguous. The CDR3 runs 15 residues. Trimming pared 0 bases from V and 0 bases from J, leaving 6 bases between. Germline V gives CDR1 LNHNV, CDR2 YYDKDF (reference sequence). For the CDR3, the DNA is TGTGCCACCAGCAGAGAGAGGAATAGCAATCAGCCCCAGCATTTT. Translating it yields CATSRERNSNQPQHF.

As for this clone: The sample contains more than one DNA sequence encoding this CDR3. The chain recombines TRBV5-1 with TRBJ1-4, with D tentatively TRBD1 (5 bases). Germline V lookup: CDR1 SGHRS, CDR2 YFSETQ. Trimming cost V 0 bases and J 8 bases, with 11 bases left between them. The CDR3 runs to 14 residues. This CDR3 is CASSLAGGGEKLFF. The CDR3 DNA is TGCGCCAGCAGCTTGGCCGGGGGTGGCGAAAAACTGTTTTTT.

The gene calls are TRBV5-1 and TRBJ1-6; TRBD1 is a possible D gene (6 bases). Trimming cost V 1 base and J 9 bases, with 14 bases left between them. Germline-derived CDR1 and CDR2 are SGHRS and YFSETQ. The CDR3 loop spans 15 amino acids. Here the CDR3 reads CASSLITDSGSPLHF. The CDR3 DNA follows: TGCGCCAGCAGCTTGATAACGGACAGTGGTTCACCCCTCCACTTT.

CDR3 loop: CAWSGTGGTEAFF. The CDR3 bases are TGTGCCTGGAGTGGGACAGGAGGGACTGAAGCTTTCTTT. The J gene is TRBJ1-1, the V gene TRBV30; 7 positions match TRBD1. The CDR3 contains 13 residues. Trimming at V came to 1 base and at J to 5 bases, leaving 4 bases not matched to a gene. Germline V gene data show CDR1 as GTSNPN and CDR2 as SVGIG (reference sequence).

V and J are TRBV4-2 and TRBJ1-1, with D unclear. The CDR3 is 14 residues long. V shed 4 bases and J shed 6 bases, with 15 bases lying between them. Germline V lookup: CDR1 LGHNA, CDR2 YNFKEQ. This CDR3 is CASSPSAARAEAFF. The CDR3 region has the DNA TGTGCCAGCAGCCCCAGCGCCGCCCGGGCTGAAGCTTTCTTT.

This chain links TRBV19 with TRBJ1-2, with 7 bases matching TRBD1. Germline trimming cut 3 bases from V and 6 bases from J; bases unmatched to any gene: 13. Germline V CDR1 and CDR2: LNHDA, SQIVND (reference sequence). This CDR3 has 16 amino acids. The CDR3 loop reads CASSIFVFGQDNGYTF. As DNA, the CDR3 is TGTGCCAGTAGTATCTTCGTATTTGGACAGGATAATGGCTACACCTTC.